This T cell receptor beta chain was sequenced during a study of blood T cell repertoires in COVID-19. Across the whole study: COVID-19 samples, acute and convalescent, were from the United States, Italy and Spain.

CDR1 GTSNPN and CDR2 SVGIG come from the germline V gene (reference sequence). The germline V and J ends were trimmed by 1 base and 4 bases, with 16 bases remaining between them. The CDR3 spans 15 residues. Produced via immunoSEQ multiplex PCR; TCRdb's table is partial and in-frame only. The repertoire consists of some 500,000 clones, with approximately 88% occurring once and the leading ten covering roughly 8.3%. Seattle patients were enrolled during active infection and followed longitudinally. This rearrangement joins TRBV30 to TRBJ1-2, with a tentative D call TRBD1 (5 bases). The source material was peripheral blood. The clonotype originates from a woman aged 45-65 years with COVID-19, enrolled during active disease. The CDR3 DNA sequence: TGTGCCTGGAGTGAACCCCCGTATGACAGCTATGGCTACACCTTC. Protein sequence: CAWSEPPYDSYGYTF.